Following are 32 T cell receptor beta chains from one sample sequenced in a study of CD8 T cells in Susac syndrome. RNA amounts of roughly 0.45 to 1 ug underwent reverse transcription with random hexamers. Via MiXCR, TCRdb re-called the immunoSEQ multiplex PCR reads, giving one row per CDR3 protein. Of about 300,000 distinct CDR3 sequences in the sample, roughly 90% are singletons; the top ten hold approximately 0.2%. The source material was CD8+ T cells from PBMCs. These receptors were collected from a human donor with multiple sclerosis.

The rearrangement links TRBV20-1 to TRBJ1-1; the D is unclear. Germline values: CDR1 DFQATT, CDR2 SNEGSKA (reference sequence). CDR3 size: 16 residues. Trimming stripped 5 bases from V and 0 bases from J, with 19 bases between. In DNA, the CDR3 is TGCAGTGCTCCCAATAGTTGGGGAGTAATGAACACTGAAGCTTTCTTT. Amino acid sequence: CSAPNSWGVMNTEAFF.

Points on this clonotype: Its ends do not fully match the called genes, so a read error is possible. The rearrangement links TRBV28 to TRBJ1-1, with D possibly being TRBD1 (5 bases). CDR1 MDHEN and CDR2 SYDVKM come from the germline V gene. The CDR3 contains 11 residues. The CDR3 DNA is TGTGCCGCCCTTCAGGGAGGTGAAGCCTTCTTT. Amino acids: CAALQGGEAFF. The full variable domain, its missing parts supplied by reference TRBV28 and TRBJ1-1, is DVKVTQSSRYLVKRTGEKVFLECVQDMDHENMFWYRQDPGLGLRLIYFSYDVKMKEKGDIPEGYSVSREKKERFSLILESASTNQTSMYLCAALQGGEAFFGQGTRLTVV.

The chain has TRBV27 and TRBJ1-1, with D unresolved. From germline, CDR1 is MNHEY and CDR2 SMNVEV (reference sequence). The V end lost 5 bases, the J end lost 0 bases, and 10 bases lay between the germline ends. CDR3 length: 14 residues. CDR3 bases: TGTGCCAGCAGTGAGTTTGCGGTGAACACTGAAGCTTTCTTT. Amino acids: CASSEFAVNTEAFF.

The chain uses TRBV28 and TRBJ2-3, with 9 bases lining up with TRBD1. The CDR3 has 16 residues. Germline lookup yields CDR1 MDHEN and CDR2 SYDVKM. The junction had 12 bases not matched to a gene; V was cut back by 5 bases and J by 6 bases. This CDR3 reads CASSMGQGVGVDTQYF. CDR3 bases: TGTGCCAGCAGTATGGGACAGGGAGTGGGCGTGGATACGCAGTATTTT.

V gene TRBV20-1 combines with J gene TRBJ1-5; D not certain. V was shortened by 3 bases and J by 7 bases, with 7 bases between the two germline ends. This CDR3 has 11 residues. CDR1 and CDR2 (germline): DFQATT, SNEGSKA (reference sequence). CDR3: CSASLQQPQHF. CDR3 coding DNA: TGCAGTGCTAGCCTACAACAGCCCCAGCATTTT.

The genes are TRBV25-1 and TRBJ1-1, with D unclear. Trimming cost V 6 bases and J 0 bases, with 8 bases left between them. Germline V lookup: CDR1 MGHDK, CDR2 SYGVNS. The CDR3 has 13 residues. CDR3 protein: CASRAQMNTEAFF. The CDR3 DNA follows: TGTGCCAGCAGAGCACAAATGAACACTGAAGCTTTCTTT.

J is TRBJ1-1 and V is TRBV25-1; unclear D gene. The CDR3 is made up of 13 amino acids. V gave up 2 bases and J gave up 2 bases, with 6 bases separating them. Looked up from germline, CDR1 is MGHDK and CDR2 is SYGVNS. The CDR3: CASSEILNTEAFF. Written as DNA, the CDR3 is TGTGCCAGCAGTGAAATCCTAAACACTGAAGCTTTCTTT.

This chain connects TRBV20-1 to TRBJ2-1; TRBD2 agrees at 15 bases. Germline V gene data show CDR1 as DFQATT and CDR2 as SNEGSKA (reference sequence). V shed 3 bases and J 7 bases; nucleotides not matched to a gene: 7. This CDR3 contains 16 residues. The CDR3 reads CSARGTSGRFGNEQFF. The CDR3 region has the DNA TGCAGTGCTAGGGGGACTAGCGGGAGGTTTGGAAATGAGCAGTTCTTC.

The rearrangement joins TRBV28 to TRBJ2-5; D is undetermined. CDR1 is MDHEN, CDR2 SYDVKM, per germline. The CDR3 has 14 residues. Trimming left V 2 bases short and J 4 bases short, with 11 bases between. CDR3 residues: CASSLPDPGETQYF. The CDR3 DNA reads as TGTGCCAGCAGTTTACCGGATCCCGGAGAGACCCAGTACTTC.

The V gene is TRBV9, the J gene TRBJ2-3, with TRBD2 as a possible D gene (6 bases). Germline lookup yields CDR1 SGDLS and CDR2 YYNGEE. V gave up 5 bases and J gave up 0 bases, with 13 bases separating them. The length of the CDR3 is 15 residues. CDR3 in DNA: TGTGCCAGCAGTTTTTCCGGGACTAGCACAGATACGCAGTATTTT. Translating it yields CASSFSGTSTDTQYF.

The CDR3 region has the DNA TGTGCCAGCAGGTCCACAGGGGGCAGGAGTGAAAAACTGTTTTTT. Protein sequence: CASRSTGGRSEKLFF. The chain carries TRBV12-3 or TRBV12-4 and TRBJ1-4; TRBD1 agrees at 9 bases. V trimming: 6 bases; J trimming: 7 bases; junction bases outside the gene matches: 9. The CDR3 has 15 amino acids.

The CDR3 loop is CASSAGTGGGYGYTF. The CDR3 DNA reads as TGTGCCAGCTCGGCAGGGACAGGGGGCGGGTATGGCTACACCTTC. The gene calls are TRBV27 and TRBJ1-2; 12 bases are shared with TRBD1. The CDR3 runs 15 residues. Per germline, CDR1 MNHEY and CDR2 SMNVEV (reference sequence). J lost 5 bases, V lost 8 bases, and 9 bases had no gene match.

This chain uses TRBV10-3 with TRBJ2-3, with TRBD2 as a possible D gene (7 bases). Germline V gene lookup returns CDR1 ENHRY and CDR2 SYGVKD. CDR3 length: 14 residues. Deletions cut 8 bases from V and 6 bases from J, with 18 bases between. CDR3 nucleotide sequence: TGTGCCATCTGGAGGGGGGGCCGCTATGATACGCAGTATTTT. It encodes CAIWRGGRYDTQYF.

The rearrangement uses TRBV7-3 and TRBJ2-3, with TRBD2 matching 7 bases. The germline V gene has CDR1 SGHTA and CDR2 FQGTGA. This CDR3 contains 14 residues. Trimming took 5 bases from V and 2 from J; bases not matched to a gene: 4. CDR3 amino acids: CASSETSHTDTQYF. In nucleotides, the CDR3 is TGTGCCAGCAGCGAGACTAGCCACACAGATACGCAGTATTTT. Combining the CDR3 with reference TRBV7-3 and TRBJ2-3 gives the whole variable domain GAGVSQTPSNKVTEKGKYVELRCDPISGHTALYWYRQSLGQGPEFLIYFQGTGAADDSGLPNDRFFAVRPEGSVSTLKIQRTERGDSAVYLCASSETSHTDTQYFGPGTRLTVL.

The V call is TRBV12-3 or TRBV12-4, the J call TRBJ1-5; no clear D. Trimming took 4 bases from V and 3 from J, leaving 13 bases between them. This CDR3 has 15 amino acids. The CDR3 coding sequence is TGTGCCAGCAGTTCGCCGGACTGGATCAATCAGCCCCAGCATTTT. It translates to CASSSPDWINQPQHF.

The chain uses TRBV19 and TRBJ2-1; 7 bases map to TRBD1. J was trimmed by 5 bases and V by 5 bases; bases with no gene match: 6. Germline V gene lookup returns CDR1 LNHDA and CDR2 SQIVND (reference sequence). This CDR3 has 14 amino acids. CDR3 nucleotide sequence: TGTGCCAGTAGTTGGATGGACAGGAACAATGAGCAGTTCTTC. Protein sequence: CASSWMDRNNEQFF.

The rearrangement joins TRBV20-1 to TRBJ2-1; 8 bases fit TRBD2. Looked up from germline, CDR1 is DFQATT and CDR2 is SNEGSKA (reference sequence). V shed 3 bases and J 9 bases; nucleotides not matched to a gene: 7. The CDR3 loop spans 13 amino acids. CDR3 amino acids: CSARGTSGREQFF. CDR3 DNA: TGCAGTGCTAGGGGGACTAGTGGTCGTGAGCAGTTCTTC.

This chain links TRBV3-1 with TRBJ2-1; tentatively, D is TRBD1 or TRBD2 (5 bases each). The CDR3 has 14 residues. CDR1 and CDR2 from the germline V gene are LGHDT and YNNKEL (reference sequence). V was shortened by 0 bases and J by 12 bases, with 15 bases between the two germline ends. CDR3 in amino acids: CASSQDWGMYGQFF. The CDR3 DNA sequence: TGTGCCAGCAGCCAAGATTGGGGGATGTATGGGCAGTTCTTC.

The J gene is TRBJ1-3, the V gene TRBV29-1; perhaps TRBD1 as D (6 bases). Germline-derived CDR1 and CDR2 are SQVTM and ANQGSEA. This CDR3 spans 16 amino acids. The V and J ends lost 4 bases and 1 base respectively, with 17 bases between them. The CDR3 here is CSVGGGAAKSGNTIYF. DNA of the CDR3: TGCAGCGTTGGAGGGGGAGCTGCTAAATCTGGAAACACCATATATTTT.

V usage is TRBV9 and J usage is TRBJ2-7, with 7 bases identical to TRBD2. The V gene's germline CDR1 is SGDLS and CDR2 YYNGEE. The V and J ends lost 2 bases and 3 bases, in that order; junction bases with no gene match: 8. CDR3 length equals 15 residues. The CDR3 reads CASSVSASGYYEQYF. As DNA, the CDR3 is TGTGCCAGCAGCGTGTCGGCTAGCGGATACTACGAGCAGTACTTC.

The genes are TRBV20-1 and TRBJ1-1; D might be TRBD1 (5 bases). Trimming cost V 6 bases and J 3 bases, with 14 bases left between them. CDR1 DFQATT and CDR2 SNEGSKA come from the germline V gene (reference sequence). CDR3 length equals 13 residues. The CDR3 nucleotides are TGCAGTGCCATGTGGGACGCGGACACTGAAGCTTTCTTT. This gives the protein CSAMWDADTEAFF.

This rearrangement joins TRBV6-2 or TRBV6-3 to TRBJ1-5; the match to TRBD1 covers 8 bases. The V and J ends lost 6 bases and 7 bases, in that order; junction bases with no gene match: 8. Germline CDR1 is MNHEY and CDR2 is SVGEGT. The CDR3 contains 14 residues. DNA of the CDR3: TGTGCCAGCAGACAAGGGACAGGTATCCAGCCCCAGCATTTT. Translation: CASRQGTGIQPQHF.

The rearrangement uses TRBV9 and TRBJ2-6, with D perhaps TRBD1 (5 bases). Deletions cut 0 bases from V and 0 bases from J, with 10 bases between. The CDR3 sequence is 17 residues long. CDR1 is SGDLS, CDR2 YYNGEE, per germline. The CDR3 loop reads CASSVEVRDSGANVLTF. Written as DNA, the CDR3 is TGTGCCAGCAGCGTAGAGGTCAGGGACTCTGGGGCCAACGTCCTGACTTTC.

The chain has TRBV3-1 and TRBJ1-2; D unresolved. V lost 1 base and J lost 5, with 5 bases in between. The CDR3 has 12 amino acids. Per germline, CDR1 LGHDT and CDR2 YNNKEL (reference sequence). This CDR3 reads CASSQAPYGYTF. In nucleotides, the CDR3 is TGTGCCAGCAGCCAAGCTCCGTATGGCTACACCTTC. The full variable domain, rest sourced from reference TRBV3-1 and TRBJ1-2, is DTAVSQTPKYLVTQMGNDKSIKCEQNLGHDTMYWYKQDSKKFLKIMFSYNNKELIINETVPNRFSPKSPDKAHLNLHINSLELGDSAVYFCASSQAPYGYTFGSGTRLTVV.

This chain connects TRBV7-9 to TRBJ2-7, with 11 nucleotides matching TRBD2. This CDR3 contains 18 residues. CDR1 and CDR2 from the germline V gene are SEHNR and FQNEAQ (reference sequence). V shed 5 bases, J shed 1 base, and the junction held 13 bases outside the gene matches. In DNA form, the CDR3 reads TGTGCCAGCAGCCCAGGGACTAGCGGCGCTATGAGTTCCTACGAGCAGTACTTC. Translation gives CASSPGTSGAMSSYEQYF.

V and J are TRBV6-2 or TRBV6-3 and TRBJ2-1, with TRBD2 identical over 10 bases. The V and J ends lost 2 bases and 4 bases, in that order; junction bases with no gene match: 5. The CDR3 sequence is 16 residues long. Germline V lookup: CDR1 MNHEY, CDR2 SVGEGT. The CDR3 region has the DNA TGTGCCAGCAGTTACCAACTAGCGGGGTCATACAATGAGCAGTTCTTC. It specifies CASSYQLAGSYNEQFF.

The chain couples TRBV12-3 or TRBV12-4 to TRBJ2-3, with D possibly TRBD1 on 6 matching bases. The CDR3 contains 16 residues. V shed 4 bases and J shed 0 bases, with 14 bases lying between them. CDR3 sequence (DNA): TGTGCCAGCAGTTATCCGGACAGTACTAGCACAGATACGCAGTATTTT. This codes for CASSYPDSTSTDTQYF.

This rearrangement joins TRBV6-2 or TRBV6-3 to TRBJ2-3; the D call may be TRBD1 or TRBD2 (5 bases each). This CDR3 has 15 amino acids. Looked up from germline, CDR1 is MNHEY and CDR2 is SVGEGT. Trimming left V 2 bases short and J 5 bases short, with 14 bases between. CDR3 loop: CASSYGEGERDTQYF. The DNA for the CDR3 is TGTGCCAGCAGTTACGGCGAAGGGGAGAGAGATACGCAGTATTTT.

The V call is TRBV9, the J call TRBJ2-1; 13 bases match TRBD2. Germline values: CDR1 SGDLS, CDR2 YYNGEE. After removal of 4 bases from V and 8 bases from J, the junction contained 6 bases not matched to a gene. This CDR3 is 15 amino acids long. This CDR3 reads CASSPRLAGGYEQFF. CDR3 nucleotide sequence: TGTGCCAGCAGCCCCCGACTAGCGGGAGGATATGAGCAGTTCTTC.

This sequence joins TRBV25-1 and TRBJ2-1; D possibly corresponds to TRBD1 (7 bases). CDR1 and CDR2 (germline): MGHDK, SYGVNS. The CDR3 totals 14 residues. The germline V and J ends were trimmed by 4 bases and 6 bases, with 13 bases remaining between them. The CDR3 DNA reads TGTGCCAGCAGTGCGGGGGACAGCGTCAATGAGCAGTTCTTC. It yields the protein CASSAGDSVNEQFF.

The chain has TRBV4-1 and TRBJ2-7; D remains unclear. The CDR3 has 15 amino acids. V shed 0 bases and J shed 2 bases, with 11 bases lying between them. CDR1 and CDR2 from the germline V gene are MGHRA and YSYEKL. Written as DNA, the CDR3 is TGCGCCAGCAGCCAAGAAGGGAACCCAGCCTACGAGCAGTACTTC. This translates into CASSQEGNPAYEQYF.

The chain has TRBV19 and TRBJ2-1, with 7 nucleotides matching TRBD2. The germline CDR1 and CDR2 sequences are LNHDA and SQIVND (reference sequence). This CDR3 comprises 13 residues. With 6 bases clipped from V and 10 bases from J, the junction kept 9 bases outside the gene matches. CDR3 DNA sequence: TGTGCCAGTAGCTGGGGGAGGGCCTCGGAGCAGTTCTTC. It codes for CASSWGRASEQFF.